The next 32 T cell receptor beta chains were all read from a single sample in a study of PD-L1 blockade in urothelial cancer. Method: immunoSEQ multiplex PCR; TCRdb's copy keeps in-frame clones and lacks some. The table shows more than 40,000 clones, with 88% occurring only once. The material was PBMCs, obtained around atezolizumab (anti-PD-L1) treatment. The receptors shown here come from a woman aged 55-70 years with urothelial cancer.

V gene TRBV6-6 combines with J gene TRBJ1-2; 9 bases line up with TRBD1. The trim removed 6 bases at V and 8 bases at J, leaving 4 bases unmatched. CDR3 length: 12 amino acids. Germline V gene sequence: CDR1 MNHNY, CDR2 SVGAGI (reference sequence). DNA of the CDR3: TGTGCCAGCAGGACAGGGGGTTACGGCTACACCTTC. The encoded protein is CASRTGGYGYTF.

CDR3 in DNA: TGTGCCAGCTCACCACCGGCACAGGGTCAAGAGACCCAGTACTTC. Its protein is CASSPPAQGQETQYF. The chain has TRBV18 and TRBJ2-5; a weak D match, TRBD1 (6 bases). Germline CDR1 KGHSH, CDR2 LQKENI. The CDR3 loop spans 15 amino acids. Deletions cut 0 bases from V and 2 bases from J, with 10 bases between.

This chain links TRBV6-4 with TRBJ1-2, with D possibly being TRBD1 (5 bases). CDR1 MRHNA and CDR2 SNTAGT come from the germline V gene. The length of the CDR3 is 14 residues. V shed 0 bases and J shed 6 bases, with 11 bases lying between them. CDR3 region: CASSDSAGRDGYTF. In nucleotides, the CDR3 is TGTGCCAGCAGTGACTCGGCAGGGCGCGATGGCTACACCTTC.

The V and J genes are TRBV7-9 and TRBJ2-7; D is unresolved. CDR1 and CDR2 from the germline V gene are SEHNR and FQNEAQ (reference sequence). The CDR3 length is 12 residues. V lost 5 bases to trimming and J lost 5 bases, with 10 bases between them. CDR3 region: CASSPSLNEQYF. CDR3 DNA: TGTGCCAGCAGCCCTAGTCTGAACGAGCAGTACTTC.

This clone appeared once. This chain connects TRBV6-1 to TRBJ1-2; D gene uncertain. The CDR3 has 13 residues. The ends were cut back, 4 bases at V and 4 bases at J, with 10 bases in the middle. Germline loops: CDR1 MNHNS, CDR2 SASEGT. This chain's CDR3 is CASSVSDFYGYTF. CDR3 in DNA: TGTGCCAGCAGTGTTTCAGACTTCTATGGCTACACCTTC.

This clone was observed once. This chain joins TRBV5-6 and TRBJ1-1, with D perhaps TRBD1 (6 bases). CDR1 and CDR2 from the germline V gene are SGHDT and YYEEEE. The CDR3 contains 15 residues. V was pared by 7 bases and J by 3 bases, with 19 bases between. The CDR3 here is CASLSRQGWDTEAFF. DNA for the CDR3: TGTGCCAGCCTCTCTCGCCAGGGGTGGGACACTGAAGCTTTCTTT. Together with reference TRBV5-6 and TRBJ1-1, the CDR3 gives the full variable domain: DAGVTQSPTHLIKTRGQQVTLRCSPKSGHDTVSWYQQALGQGPQFIFQYYEEEERQRGNFPDRFSGHQFPNYSSELNVNALLLGDSALYLCASLSRQGWDTEAFFGQGTRLTVV.

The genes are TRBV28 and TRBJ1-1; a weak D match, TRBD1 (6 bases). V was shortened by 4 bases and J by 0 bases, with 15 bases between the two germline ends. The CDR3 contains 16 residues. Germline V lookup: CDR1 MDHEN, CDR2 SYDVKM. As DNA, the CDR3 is TGTGCCAGCAGTTCCCCTCTAACAGGGTTGAACACTGAAGCTTTCTTT. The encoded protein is CASSSPLTGLNTEAFF.

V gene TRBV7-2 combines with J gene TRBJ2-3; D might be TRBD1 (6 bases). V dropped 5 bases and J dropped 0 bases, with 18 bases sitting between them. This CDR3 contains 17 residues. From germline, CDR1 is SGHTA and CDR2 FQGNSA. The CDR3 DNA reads TGTGCCAGCAGCCCGGAAAGGACAGTGGATAGCACAGATACGCAGTATTTT. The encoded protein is CASSPERTVDSTDTQYF.

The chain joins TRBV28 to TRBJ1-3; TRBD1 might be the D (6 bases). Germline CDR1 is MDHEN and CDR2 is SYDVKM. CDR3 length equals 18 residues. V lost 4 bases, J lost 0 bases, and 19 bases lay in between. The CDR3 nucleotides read TGTGCCAGCAGTTCCCACTGGGGGGGGCAGTACTCTGGAAACACCATATATTTT. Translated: CASSSHWGGQYSGNTIYF.

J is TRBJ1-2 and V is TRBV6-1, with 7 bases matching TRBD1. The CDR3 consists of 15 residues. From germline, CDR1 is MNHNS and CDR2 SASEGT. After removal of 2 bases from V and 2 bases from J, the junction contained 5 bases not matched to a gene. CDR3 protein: CASSERMDRNYGYTF. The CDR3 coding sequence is TGTGCCAGCAGTGAAAGAATGGACAGGAACTATGGCTACACCTTC.

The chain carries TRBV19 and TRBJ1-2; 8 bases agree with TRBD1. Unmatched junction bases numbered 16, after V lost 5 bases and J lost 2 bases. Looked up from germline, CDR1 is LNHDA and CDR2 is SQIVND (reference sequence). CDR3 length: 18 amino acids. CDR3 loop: CASSVRDRTNTQNYGYTF. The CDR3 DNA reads TGTGCCAGTAGTGTAAGGGACAGGACGAATACTCAAAACTATGGCTACACCTTC.

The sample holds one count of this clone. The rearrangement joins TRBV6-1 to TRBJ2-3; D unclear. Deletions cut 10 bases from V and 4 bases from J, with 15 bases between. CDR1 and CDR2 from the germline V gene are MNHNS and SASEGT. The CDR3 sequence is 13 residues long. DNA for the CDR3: TGTGCCACTGCTCGAGTCTTTCCAGATACGCAGTATTTT. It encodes CATARVFPDTQYF.

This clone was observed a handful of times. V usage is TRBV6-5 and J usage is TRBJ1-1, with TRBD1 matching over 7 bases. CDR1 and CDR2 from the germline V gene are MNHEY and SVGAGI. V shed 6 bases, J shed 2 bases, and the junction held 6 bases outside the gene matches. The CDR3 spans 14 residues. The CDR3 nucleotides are TGTGCCAGCAGGGTACAGGGGATCAACACTGAAGCTTTCTTT. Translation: CASRVQGINTEAFF.

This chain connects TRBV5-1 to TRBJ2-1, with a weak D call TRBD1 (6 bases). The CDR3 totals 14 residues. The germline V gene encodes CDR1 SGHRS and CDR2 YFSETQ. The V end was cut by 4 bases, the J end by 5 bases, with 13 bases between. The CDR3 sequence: CASSPGTLDNEQFF. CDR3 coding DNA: TGCGCCAGCAGCCCCGGGACATTGGACAATGAGCAGTTCTTC.

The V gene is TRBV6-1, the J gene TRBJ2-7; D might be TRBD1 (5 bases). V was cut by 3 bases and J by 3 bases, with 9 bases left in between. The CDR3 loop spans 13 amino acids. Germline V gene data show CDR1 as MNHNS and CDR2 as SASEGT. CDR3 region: CASSDRAHYEQYF. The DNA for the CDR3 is TGTGCCAGCAGTGACAGGGCCCACTACGAGCAGTACTTC.

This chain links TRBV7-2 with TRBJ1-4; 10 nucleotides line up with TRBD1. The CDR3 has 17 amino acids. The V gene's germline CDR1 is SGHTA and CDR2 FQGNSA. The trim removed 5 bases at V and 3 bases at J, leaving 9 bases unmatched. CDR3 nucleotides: TGTGCCAGCAGCCACAGACAGGGGGCGTATGCTAATGAAAAACTGTTTTTT. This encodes CASSHRQGAYANEKLFF.

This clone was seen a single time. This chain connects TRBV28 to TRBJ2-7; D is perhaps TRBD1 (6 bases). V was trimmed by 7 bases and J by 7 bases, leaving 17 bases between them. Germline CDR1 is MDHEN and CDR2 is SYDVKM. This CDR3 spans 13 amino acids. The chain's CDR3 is CASTSYRVWEQYF. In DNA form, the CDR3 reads TGTGCCAGCACTTCCTACAGGGTATGGGAGCAGTACTTC.

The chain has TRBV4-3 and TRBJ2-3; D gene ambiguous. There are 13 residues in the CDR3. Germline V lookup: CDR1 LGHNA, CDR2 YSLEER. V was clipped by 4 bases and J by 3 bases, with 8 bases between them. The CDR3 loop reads CASSLGLTDTQYF. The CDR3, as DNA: TGCGCCAGCAGCCTGGGCCTGACAGATACGCAGTATTTT.

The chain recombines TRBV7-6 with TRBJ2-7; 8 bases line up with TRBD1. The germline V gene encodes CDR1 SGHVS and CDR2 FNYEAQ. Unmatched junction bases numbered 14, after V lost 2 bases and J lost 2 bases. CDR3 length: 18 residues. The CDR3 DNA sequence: TGTGCCAGCAGCTTAAAGGTTGACGGGACAGGTACCCCCTACGAGCAGTACTTC. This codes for CASSLKVDGTGTPYEQYF.

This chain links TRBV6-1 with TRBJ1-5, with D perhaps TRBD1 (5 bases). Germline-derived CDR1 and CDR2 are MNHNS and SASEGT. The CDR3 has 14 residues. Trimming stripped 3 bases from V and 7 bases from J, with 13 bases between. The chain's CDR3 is CASSDGGVRQPQHF. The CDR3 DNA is TGTGCCAGCAGTGATGGAGGGGTACGACAGCCCCAGCATTTT.

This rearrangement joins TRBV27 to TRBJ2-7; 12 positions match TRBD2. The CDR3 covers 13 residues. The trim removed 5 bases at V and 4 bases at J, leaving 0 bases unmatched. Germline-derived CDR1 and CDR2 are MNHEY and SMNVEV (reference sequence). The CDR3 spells CASSGTSGYEQYF. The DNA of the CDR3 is TGTGCCAGCAGTGGGACTAGCGGGTACGAGCAGTACTTC.

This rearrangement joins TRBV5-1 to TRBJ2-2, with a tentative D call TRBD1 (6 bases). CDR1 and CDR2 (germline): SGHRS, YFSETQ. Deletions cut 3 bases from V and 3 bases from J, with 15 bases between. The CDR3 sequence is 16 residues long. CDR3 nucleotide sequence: TGCGCCAGCAGCTCAAGATCACAGGGATACACCGGGGAGCTGTTTTTT. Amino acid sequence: CASSSRSQGYTGELFF.

The CDR3, as DNA: TGCGCCAGCAGCCAAGCCTTGACAGGAGATCAGCCCCAGCATTTT. Amino acids: CASSQALTGDQPQHF. The chain joins TRBV4-1 to TRBJ1-5, with D possibly TRBD1 on 6 matching bases. This CDR3 has 15 residues. The V end lost 1 base, the J end lost 5 bases, and 12 bases lay between the germline ends. Germline assignment: CDR1 MGHRA and CDR2 YSYEKL.

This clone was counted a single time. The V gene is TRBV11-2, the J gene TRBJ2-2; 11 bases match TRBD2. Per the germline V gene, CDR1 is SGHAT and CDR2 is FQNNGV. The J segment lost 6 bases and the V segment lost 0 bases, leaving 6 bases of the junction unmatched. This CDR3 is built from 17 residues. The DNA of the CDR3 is TGTGCCAGCAGCTTAGAACTAGCGGGAGCCCGATCCGGGGAGCTGTTTTTT. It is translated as CASSLELAGARSGELFF.

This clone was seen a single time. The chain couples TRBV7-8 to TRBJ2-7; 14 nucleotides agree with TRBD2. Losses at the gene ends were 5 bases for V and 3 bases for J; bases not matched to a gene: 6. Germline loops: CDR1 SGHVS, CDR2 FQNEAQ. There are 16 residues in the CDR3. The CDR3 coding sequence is TGTGCCAGCAGCCCTGGACTAGCGGGGGGAGGCTACGAGCAGTACTTC. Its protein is CASSPGLAGGGYEQYF.

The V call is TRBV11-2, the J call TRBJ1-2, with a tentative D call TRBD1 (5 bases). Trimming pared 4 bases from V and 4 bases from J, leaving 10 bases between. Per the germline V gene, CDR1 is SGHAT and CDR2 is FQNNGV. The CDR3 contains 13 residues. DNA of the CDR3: TGTGCCAGCAGCTGGGGCGAATCCTATGGCTACACCTTC. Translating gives CASSWGESYGYTF.

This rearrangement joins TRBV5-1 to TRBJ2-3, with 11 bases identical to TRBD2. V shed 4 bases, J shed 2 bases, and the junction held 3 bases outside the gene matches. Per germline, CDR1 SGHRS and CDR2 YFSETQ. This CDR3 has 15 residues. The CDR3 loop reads CASSRGLAVTDTQYF. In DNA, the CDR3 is TGCGCCAGCAGCAGGGGACTAGCGGTCACAGATACGCAGTATTTT.

The DNA of the CDR3 is TGTGCCAGCAGTTTGAATCAGGGGTGGTACGAGCAGTACTTC. Encoded protein: CASSLNQGWYEQYF. The chain joins TRBV28 to TRBJ2-7, with D possibly matching TRBD1 (6 bases). CDR1 and CDR2 (germline): MDHEN, SYDVKM. The CDR3 contains 14 residues. V gave up 3 bases and J gave up 4 bases, with 13 bases separating them.

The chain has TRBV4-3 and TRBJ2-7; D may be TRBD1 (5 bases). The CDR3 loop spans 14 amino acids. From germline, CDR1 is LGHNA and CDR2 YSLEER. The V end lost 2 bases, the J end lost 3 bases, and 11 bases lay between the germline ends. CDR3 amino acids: CASSQRTGVYEQYF. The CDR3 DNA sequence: TGCGCCAGCAGCCAAAGAACAGGAGTCTACGAGCAGTACTTC.

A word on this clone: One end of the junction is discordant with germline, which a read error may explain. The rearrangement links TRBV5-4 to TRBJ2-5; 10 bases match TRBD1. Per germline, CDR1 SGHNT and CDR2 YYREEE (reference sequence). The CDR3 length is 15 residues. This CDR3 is CANSVGTGVQETQYF. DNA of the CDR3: TGTGCCAACAGCGTAGGGACAGGGGTGCAAGAGACCCAGTACTTC.

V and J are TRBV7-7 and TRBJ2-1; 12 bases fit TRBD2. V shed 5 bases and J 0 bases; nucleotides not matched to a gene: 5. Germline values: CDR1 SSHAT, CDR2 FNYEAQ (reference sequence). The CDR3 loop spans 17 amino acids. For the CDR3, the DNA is TGTGCCAGCAGCCTAACTAGCGGGGGGAGCTCCTACAATGAGCAGTTCTTC. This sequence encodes CASSLTSGGSSYNEQFF.

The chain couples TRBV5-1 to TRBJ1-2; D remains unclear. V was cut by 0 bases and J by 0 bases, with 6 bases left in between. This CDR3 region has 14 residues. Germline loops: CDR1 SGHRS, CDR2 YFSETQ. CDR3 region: CASSLAPANYGYTF. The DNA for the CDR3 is TGCGCCAGCAGCTTGGCCCCAGCTAACTATGGCTACACCTTC.